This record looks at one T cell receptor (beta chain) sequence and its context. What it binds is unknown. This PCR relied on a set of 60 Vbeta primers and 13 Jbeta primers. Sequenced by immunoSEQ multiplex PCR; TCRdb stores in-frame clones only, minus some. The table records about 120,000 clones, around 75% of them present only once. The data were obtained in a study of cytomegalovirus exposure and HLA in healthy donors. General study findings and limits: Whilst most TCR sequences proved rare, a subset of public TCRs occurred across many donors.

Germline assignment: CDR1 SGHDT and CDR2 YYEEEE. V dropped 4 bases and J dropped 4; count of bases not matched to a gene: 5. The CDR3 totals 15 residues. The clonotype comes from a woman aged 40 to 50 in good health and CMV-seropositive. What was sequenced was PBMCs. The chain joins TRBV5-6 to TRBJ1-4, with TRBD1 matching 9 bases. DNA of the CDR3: TGTGCCAGCAGCCTGACGGGACAGGGTAATGAAAAACTGTTTTTT. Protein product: CASSLTGQGNEKLFF.